The T cell receptor (beta chain) under discussion was sequenced for a study of T cells in Graves' hyperthyroidism and ophthalmopathy. Study outcomes and limitations: Ophthalmopathy was separated from stable hyperthyroidism by a 13 V-J model.

RNA transcripts gave rise to amplified TCR beta CDR3 regions. A set of HTBI primers served as the primers for a first-round RT-PCR of the TCR CDR3. One entry per CDR3 protein results from TCRdb running MiXCR on the multiplex PCR reads. The sample shows 660,000 or so distinct CDR3 sequences, about 45% of them seen only once. The study based diagnoses on clinical symptoms, serum thyroxine and TRAb, thyroid ultrasound and orbital computed tomography. This clonotype came up many times. Its specificity is unknown. Trimming left V 2 bases short and J 7 bases short, with 11 bases between. Germline assignment: CDR1 SQVTM and CDR2 ANQGSEA. The CDR3 sequence is 12 residues long.

The sequence came from an adult man with Graves' disease, either hyperthyroidism or ophthalmopathy (not recorded which). The genes are TRBV29-1 and TRBJ1-2; D ambiguous. Sequencing input: peripheral blood or thyroid tissue (not recorded which). In nucleotides, the CDR3 is TGCAGCGTTGAATGGGTTAAAGCTGGCTACACCTTC. Translated: CSVEWVKAGYTF.